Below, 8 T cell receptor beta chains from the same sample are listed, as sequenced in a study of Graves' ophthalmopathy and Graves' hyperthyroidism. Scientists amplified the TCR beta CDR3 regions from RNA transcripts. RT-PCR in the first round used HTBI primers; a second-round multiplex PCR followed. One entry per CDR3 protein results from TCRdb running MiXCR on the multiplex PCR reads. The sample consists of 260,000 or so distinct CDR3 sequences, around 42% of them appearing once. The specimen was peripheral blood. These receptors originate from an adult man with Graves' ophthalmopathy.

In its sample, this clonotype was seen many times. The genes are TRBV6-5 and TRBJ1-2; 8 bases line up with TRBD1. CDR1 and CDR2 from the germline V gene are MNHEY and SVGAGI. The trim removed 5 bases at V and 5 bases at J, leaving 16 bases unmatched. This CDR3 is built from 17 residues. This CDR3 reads CASSLNRHRGRVYGYTF. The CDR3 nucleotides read TGTGCCAGCAGTCTAAACCGACACAGGGGGAGGGTTTATGGCTACACCTTC.

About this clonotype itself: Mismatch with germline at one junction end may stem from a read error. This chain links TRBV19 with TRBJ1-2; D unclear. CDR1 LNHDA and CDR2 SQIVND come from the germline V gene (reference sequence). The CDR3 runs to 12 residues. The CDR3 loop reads CASTSREHGCTF. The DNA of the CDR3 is TGTGCCAGTACCTCCCGGGAACATGGCTGCACCTTC.

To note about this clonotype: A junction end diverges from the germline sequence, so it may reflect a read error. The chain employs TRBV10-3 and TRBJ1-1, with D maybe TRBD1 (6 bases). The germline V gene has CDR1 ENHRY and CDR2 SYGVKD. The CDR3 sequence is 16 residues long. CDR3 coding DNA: TGTGCCAGCAGTTACGGGCGGCTCGAAGGGGGGACTGAAGCTTTCTTT. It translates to CASSYGRLEGGTEAFF.

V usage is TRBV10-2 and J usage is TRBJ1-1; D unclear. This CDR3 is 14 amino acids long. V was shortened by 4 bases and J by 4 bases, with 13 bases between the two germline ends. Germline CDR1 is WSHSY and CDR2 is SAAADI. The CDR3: CASSASRVVTEAFF. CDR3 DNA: TGCGCCAGCAGTGCTTCGAGGGTGGTCACTGAAGCTTTCTTT.

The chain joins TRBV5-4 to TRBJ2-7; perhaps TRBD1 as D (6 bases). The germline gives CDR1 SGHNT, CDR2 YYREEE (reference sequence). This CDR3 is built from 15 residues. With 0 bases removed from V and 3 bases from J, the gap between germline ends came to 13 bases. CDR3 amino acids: CASSLVPQDSYEQYF. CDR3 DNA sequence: TGTGCCAGCAGCTTGGTTCCACAGGACAGCTACGAGCAGTACTTC. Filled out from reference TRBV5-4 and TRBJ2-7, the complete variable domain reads ETGVTQSPTHLIKTRGQQVTLRCSSQSGHNTVSWYQQALGQGPQFIFQYYREEENGRGNFPPRFSGLQFPNYSSELNVNALELDDSALYLCASSLVPQDSYEQYFGPGTRLTVT.

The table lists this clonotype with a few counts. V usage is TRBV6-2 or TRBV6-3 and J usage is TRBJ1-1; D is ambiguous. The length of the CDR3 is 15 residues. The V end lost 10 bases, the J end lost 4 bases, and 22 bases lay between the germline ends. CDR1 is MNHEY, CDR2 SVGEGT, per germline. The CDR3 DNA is TGTGCCACCACGACCCGTGTAGGGAGAGGCACTGAAGCTTTCTTT. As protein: CATTTRVGRGTEAFF.

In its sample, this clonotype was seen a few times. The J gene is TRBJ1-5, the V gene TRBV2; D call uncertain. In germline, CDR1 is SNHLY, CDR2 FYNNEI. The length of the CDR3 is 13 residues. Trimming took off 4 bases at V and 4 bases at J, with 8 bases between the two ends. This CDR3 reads CASSVWENQPQHF. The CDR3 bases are TGTGCCAGCAGTGTATGGGAGAATCAGCCCCAGCATTTT.

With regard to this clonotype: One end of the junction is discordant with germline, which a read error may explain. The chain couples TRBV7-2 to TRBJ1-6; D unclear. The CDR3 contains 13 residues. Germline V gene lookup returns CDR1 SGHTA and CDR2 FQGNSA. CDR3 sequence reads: CASSLSRNSPFHF. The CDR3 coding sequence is TGTGCCAGCAGCTTGTCCCGCAATTCACCCTTCCACTTT.